The 17 T cell receptor beta chains in this list originate from one sample, sequenced in a study of CD8 T cells in ankylosing spondylitis. TCRdb fed the 5' RACE reads into MiXCR, producing one record per CDR3 protein. There are some 37,000 distinct CDR3 sequences in the sample; approximately 11% occur only once, and 20% to 25% lies in the top ten. Sequencing was carried out using synovial fluid, either unsorted or a sorted T cell fraction (not recorded which). The receptors were gathered from a male donor with ankylosing spondylitis.

This clonotype was counted at least ten times. CDR3: CSARRGYEQYF. CDR3 sequence (DNA): TGCAGTGCTAGACGGGGATACGAGCAGTACTTC. The chain carries TRBV20-1 and TRBJ2-7; D possibly corresponds to TRBD2 (5 bases). Germline assignment: CDR1 DFQATT and CDR2 SNEGSKA (reference sequence). Trimming pared 2 bases from V and 4 bases from J, leaving 6 bases between. The CDR3 loop spans 11 amino acids.

In its sample, this clonotype was seen many times. V is TRBV20-1 and J is TRBJ2-1, with 7 positions matching TRBD2. The J segment lost 4 bases and the V segment lost 3 bases, leaving 12 bases of the junction unmatched. This CDR3 has 16 amino acids. Germline lookup yields CDR1 DFQATT and CDR2 SNEGSKA (reference sequence). In DNA, the CDR3 is TGCAGTGCTAGGGGAAGGGACTACGAGCCGTACAATGAGCAGTTCTTC. Amino acids: CSARGRDYEPYNEQFF.

In its sample, this clonotype was seen a few times. The chain uses TRBV27 and TRBJ2-1; TRBD2 aligns across 10 bases. The CDR3 consists of 13 residues. Trimming at V came to 5 bases and at J to 10 bases, leaving 5 bases not matched to a gene. In germline, CDR1 is MNHEY, CDR2 SMNVEV (reference sequence). CDR3 sequence reads: CASSLAGAVEQFF. The CDR3 DNA reads TGTGCCAGCAGTCTAGCGGGGGCCGTCGAGCAGTTCTTC.

This clonotype has only a few counts. The chain has TRBV7-6 and TRBJ2-1; D remains ambiguous. CDR3 length: 15 residues. CDR1 and CDR2 from the germline V gene are SGHVS and FNYEAQ. V was cut by 3 bases and J by 0 bases, with 9 bases left in between. The chain's CDR3 is CASSLTLSSYNEQFF. The DNA for the CDR3 is TGTGCCAGCAGCTTGACCCTGAGCTCCTACAATGAGCAGTTCTTC. Full variable domain (remainder filled in from reference TRBV7-6 and TRBJ2-1): GAGVSQSPRYKVTKRGQDVALRCDPISGHVSLYWYRQALGQGPEFLTYFNYEAQQDKSGLPNDRFSAERPEGSISTLTIQRTEQRDSAMYRCASSLTLSSYNEQFFGPGTRLTVL.

Notes on this clonotype: Its ends do not fully match the called genes, so a read error is possible. The chain carries TRBV7-7 and TRBJ2-5, with TRBD2 matching over 10 bases. Germline values: CDR1 SSHAT, CDR2 FNYEAQ (reference sequence). CDR3 length equals 16 residues. CDR3 sequence: CASSLGASGSQETQYF. In DNA, the CDR3 is TGTGCTAGCAGCTTAGGGGCTAGCGGGAGCCAAGAGACCCAGTACTTC.

This clonotype was detected ten times or more. This chain links TRBV2 with TRBJ2-2, with D possibly TRBD1 on 6 matching bases. CDR3 size: 13 residues. Trimming took off 6 bases at V and 6 bases at J, with 11 bases between the two ends. The V gene's germline CDR1 is SNHLY and CDR2 FYNNEI. CDR3 nucleotides: TGTGCCAGCAGCCCAGGGGACGCCGGGGAGCTGTTTTTT. This translates into CASSPGDAGELFF. Supplemented by reference TRBV2 and TRBJ2-2, the full variable domain reads EPEVTQTPSHQVTQMGQEVILRCVPISNHLYFYWYRQILGQKVEFLVSFYNNEISEKSEIFDDQFSVERPDGSNFTLKIRSTKLEDSAMYFCASSPGDAGELFFGEGSRLTVL.

CDR3 region: CASNTEGEQETQYF. The CDR3 DNA reads as TGTGCCAGCAATACTGAAGGGGAGCAAGAGACCCAGTACTTC. The chain uses TRBV12-3 or TRBV12-4 and TRBJ2-5, with D perhaps given as TRBD1 or TRBD2 (5 bases each). With 7 bases removed from V and 2 bases from J, the gap between germline ends came to 14 bases. This CDR3 is 14 amino acids long.

The CDR3 sequence is CASSKTLAPYNEQFF. The CDR3, as DNA: TGTGCCAGCAGCAAAACCCTAGCACCCTACAATGAGCAGTTCTTC. The chain carries TRBV7-9 and TRBJ2-1, with a possible D match to TRBD2 (5 bases). Germline CDR1 reads SEHNR; CDR2 reads FQNEAQ (reference sequence). The CDR3 has 15 residues. V dropped 5 bases and J dropped 2 bases, with 13 bases sitting between them.

This clonotype was observed a few times. This chain joins TRBV14 and TRBJ2-3, with no clear D. Deletions cut 3 bases from V and 2 bases from J, with 18 bases between. Germline V CDR1 and CDR2: SGHDN, FVKESK. The CDR3 sequence is 17 residues long. CDR3 bases: TGTGCCAGCAGCCACCCATTAGGGATGGGGTTCACAGATACGCAGTATTTT. Its protein is CASSHPLGMGFTDTQYF.

The rearrangement uses TRBV5-1 and TRBJ2-3; possibly TRBD2 for D (6 bases). V was shortened by 1 base and J by 1 base, with 13 bases between the two germline ends. CDR1 is SGHRS and CDR2 is YFSETQ in the germline V gene. This CDR3 has 16 residues. The CDR3 coding sequence is TGCGCCAGCAGCTTGAGGCCGGGGGTACGCACAGATACGCAGTATTTT. Protein: CASSLRPGVRTDTQYF.

This clonotype occurred a few times. The V call is TRBV30, the J call TRBJ1-4, with a tentative D call TRBD1 (5 bases). Trimming removed 2 bases at V and 8 bases at J, with 12 bases between. The CDR3 is 13 amino acids. Per germline, CDR1 GTSNPN and CDR2 SVGIG (reference sequence). Here the CDR3 reads CAWSQMGREKLFF. The CDR3 coding sequence is TGTGCCTGGAGTCAAATGGGGCGGGAAAAACTGTTTTTT.

There are many counts of this clonotype. The chain carries TRBV6-2 or TRBV6-3 and TRBJ2-1; tentatively, D is TRBD2 (7 bases). V was clipped by 2 bases and J by 14 bases, with 16 bases between them. Germline loops: CDR1 MNHEY, CDR2 SVGEGT. This CDR3 comprises 13 residues. This CDR3 reads CASSYPTGREKFF. In DNA form, the CDR3 reads TGTGCCAGCAGTTACCCCACAGGGCGGGAGAAGTTCTTC.

There are a few counts of this clonotype. J is TRBJ2-1 and V is TRBV7-2, with D possibly TRBD1 on 6 matching bases. This CDR3 spans 13 amino acids. The germline CDR1 and CDR2 sequences are SGHTA and FQGNSA. Trimming removed 6 bases at V and 7 bases at J, with 13 bases between. DNA of the CDR3: TGTGCCAGCAGTCCCGGGACAAGGAATGAGCAGTTCTTC. Protein sequence: CASSPGTRNEQFF.

This clonotype ranks as medium-sized. The V and J genes are TRBV28 and TRBJ2-3; no clear D. The V end lost 4 bases, the J end lost 0 bases, and 8 bases lay between the germline ends. CDR1 is MDHEN, CDR2 SYDVKM, per germline. This CDR3 contains 14 residues. Here the CDR3 DNA reads TGTGCCAGCAGTTCCACCCTTAGCACAGATACGCAGTATTTT. Protein product: CASSSTLSTDTQYF.

This clonotype has a count of ten or more. CDR3 DNA: TGTGCCAGCAGCTTAGCAGGCTTTGGCGAGCAGTACTTC. It translates to CASSLAGFGEQYF. The chain uses TRBV7-2 and TRBJ2-7; unclear D gene. Trimming cost V 0 bases and J 6 bases, with 9 bases left between them. This CDR3 region has 13 residues. In germline, CDR1 is SGHTA, CDR2 FQGNSA.

There are a few counts of this clonotype. The chain has TRBV2 and TRBJ1-1, with D hard to call. The CDR3 sequence is 14 residues long. Trimming left V 2 bases short and J 5 bases short, with 12 bases between. Germline lookup yields CDR1 SNHLY and CDR2 FYNNEI. The CDR3 region has the DNA TGTGCCAGCAGTGAATCGGCCTTAAAGACTGAAGCTTTCTTT. It translates to CASSESALKTEAFF.

V gene TRBV18 combines with J gene TRBJ1-2; tentative D call: TRBD1 (5 bases). This CDR3 comprises 14 residues. Germline lookup yields CDR1 KGHSH and CDR2 LQKENI. Trimming shortened V by 3 bases and J by 1 base, and 9 bases separated the two germline ends. CDR3 coding DNA: TGTGCCAGCTCACCGGGGGGGTTTAACTATGGCTACACCTTC. Its translation is CASSPGGFNYGYTF.